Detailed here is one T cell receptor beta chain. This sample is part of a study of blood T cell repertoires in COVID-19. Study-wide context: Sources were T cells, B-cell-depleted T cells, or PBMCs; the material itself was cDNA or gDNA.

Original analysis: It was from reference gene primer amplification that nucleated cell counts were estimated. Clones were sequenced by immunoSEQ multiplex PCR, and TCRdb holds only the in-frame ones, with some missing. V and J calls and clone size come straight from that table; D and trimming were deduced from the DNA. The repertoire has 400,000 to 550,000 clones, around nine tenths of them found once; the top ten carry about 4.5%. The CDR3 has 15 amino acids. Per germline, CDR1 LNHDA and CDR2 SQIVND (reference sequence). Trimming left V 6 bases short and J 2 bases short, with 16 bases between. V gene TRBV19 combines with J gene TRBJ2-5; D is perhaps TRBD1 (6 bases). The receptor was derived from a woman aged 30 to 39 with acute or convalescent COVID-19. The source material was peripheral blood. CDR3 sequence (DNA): TGTGCCAGTAGATTAGGTGGCAGGGGACAAGAGACCCAGTACTTC. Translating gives CASRLGGRGQETQYF.